What follows are 5 T cell receptor beta chains derived from one specimen sequenced in a study of T cells expressing NK-cell markers (TCRdb year 2020). Libraries were made using 5' RACE. The sequencer was an Illumina HiSeq 2000. TCRdb reprocessed the reads and lists each CDR3 protein sequence as a single entry, with no DNA. This sample's table carries some 340,000 distinct CDR3 sequences. Roughly 5.2% of the sample comes from the top ten. The sequencing input was blood T cells: a sorted CD56 or NKG2C T cell subset, CD4+ or CD8+ T cells, or bulk PBMC T cells (not recorded which). The receptors shown here come from a man aged 18-70 years in good health.

The genes are TRBV6-2 or TRBV6-3 and TRBJ1-2. Germline V gene lookup returns CDR1 MNHEY and CDR2 SVGEGT. This CDR3 has 15 residues. The CDR3 is CASSYSRGLNYGYTF.

V gene TRBV20-1 combines with J gene TRBJ2-2. Germline CDR1 and CDR2: DFQATT and SNEGSKA (reference sequence). The CDR3 has 16 residues. The CDR3 sequence: CSARDAGSANTGELFF.

The chain links TRBV7-2 to TRBJ2-7; TCRdb's assignment of TRBD2 cannot be checked, as there is no DNA. The CDR3 sequence is 15 residues long. Germline V gene data show CDR1 as SGHTA and CDR2 as FQGNSA. The CDR3 spells CASSLERASSYEQYF.

The chain joins TRBV7-9 to TRBJ2-7. Germline V CDR1 and CDR2: SEHNR, FQNEAQ (reference sequence). CDR3 length equals 13 residues. The CDR3 reads CASSLMQTDEQYF.

The chain is built from TRBV6-5 and TRBJ1-6; TCRdb lists TRBD1, though no DNA is available to test this call. The CDR3 is made up of 13 amino acids. Germline-derived CDR1 and CDR2 are MNHEY and SVGAGI. CDR3 loop: CASSDSGDSPLHF.